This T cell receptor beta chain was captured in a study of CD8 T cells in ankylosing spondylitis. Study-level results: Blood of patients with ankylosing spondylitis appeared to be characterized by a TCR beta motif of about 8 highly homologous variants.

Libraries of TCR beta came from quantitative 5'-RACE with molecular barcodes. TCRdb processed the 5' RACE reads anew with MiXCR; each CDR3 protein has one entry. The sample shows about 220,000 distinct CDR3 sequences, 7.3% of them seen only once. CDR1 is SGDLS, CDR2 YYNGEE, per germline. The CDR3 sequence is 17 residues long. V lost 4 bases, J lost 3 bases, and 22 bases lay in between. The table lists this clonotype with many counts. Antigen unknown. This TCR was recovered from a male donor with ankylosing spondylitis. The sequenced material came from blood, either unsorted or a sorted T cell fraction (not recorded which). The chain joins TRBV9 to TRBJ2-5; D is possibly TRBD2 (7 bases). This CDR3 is CASSPPLAGAFKETQYF. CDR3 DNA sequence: TGTGCCAGCAGCCCACCCCTCGCGGGGGCCTTTAAAGAGACCCAGTACTTC.